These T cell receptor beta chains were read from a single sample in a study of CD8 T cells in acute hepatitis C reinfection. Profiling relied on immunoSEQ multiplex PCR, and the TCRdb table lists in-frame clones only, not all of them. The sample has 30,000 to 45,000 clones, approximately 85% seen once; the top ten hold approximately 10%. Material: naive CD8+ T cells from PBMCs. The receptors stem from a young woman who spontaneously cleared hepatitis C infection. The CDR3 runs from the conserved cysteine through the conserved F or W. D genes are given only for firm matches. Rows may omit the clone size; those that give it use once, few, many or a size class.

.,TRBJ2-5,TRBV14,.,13,CASSQINPETQYF,TGTGCCAGCAGCCAAATTAACCCGGAGACCCAGTACTTC
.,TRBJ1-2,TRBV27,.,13,CASSLSINYGYTF,TGTGCCAGCAGTCTCTCAATAAACTATGGCTACACCTTC
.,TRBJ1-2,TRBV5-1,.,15,CASSLVQTGDYGYTF,TGCGCCAGCAGCTTGGTGCAGACAGGTGACTATGGCTACACCTTC
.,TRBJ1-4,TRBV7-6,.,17,CASSLRREGRDNEKLFF,TGTGCCAGCAGCTTACGGCGGGAGGGGCGAGATAATGAAAAACTGTTTTTT
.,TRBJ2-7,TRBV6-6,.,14,CASSPPRRDYEQYF,TGTGCCAGCAGCCCCCCCCGGCGGGATTACGAGCAGTACTTC
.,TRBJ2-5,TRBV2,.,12,CASDEPLETQYF,TGTGCCAGCGACGAACCCTTGGAGACCCAGTACTTC
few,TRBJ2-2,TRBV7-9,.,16,CASSFTGEWNTGELFF,TGTGCCAGCAGCTTTACGGGAGAATGGAACACCGGGGAGCTGTTTTTT
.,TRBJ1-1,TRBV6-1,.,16,CASSEVGEVWDTEAFF,TGTGCCAGCAGTGAAGTCGGGGAGGTATGGGACACTGAAGCTTTCTTT
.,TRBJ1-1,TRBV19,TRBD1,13,CASSPQGATEAFF,TGTGCCAGTAGTCCGCAGGGGGCCACTGAAGCTTTCTTT
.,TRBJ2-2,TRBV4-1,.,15,CASSLAGTPTGELFF,TGCGCCAGCAGCCTGGCGGGCACTCCCACCGGGGAGCTGTTTTTT
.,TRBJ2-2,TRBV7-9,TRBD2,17,CASSSGTSGSLIGELFF,TGTGCCAGCAGCTCAGGGACTAGCGGGAGTCTTATCGGGGAGCTGTTTTTT
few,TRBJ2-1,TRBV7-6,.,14,CASNHGRGYNEQFF,TGTGCCAGCAACCATGGACGTGGCTACAATGAGCAGTTCTTC
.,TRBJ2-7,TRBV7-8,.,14,CASSPNRQVREQYF,TGTGCCAGCAGCCCCAACCGACAGGTTCGGGAGCAGTACTTC
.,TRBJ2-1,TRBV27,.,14,CASSSVELYNEQFF,TGTGCCAGCAGTTCGGTAGAATTATACAATGAGCAGTTCTTC
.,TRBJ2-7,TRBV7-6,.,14,CASSFGTSPYEQYF,TGTGCCAGCAGCTTCGGGACATCACCCTACGAGCAGTACTTC
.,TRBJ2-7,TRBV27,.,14,CASSLSVDPYEQYF,TGTGCCAGCAGTTTATCGGTGGACCCCTACGAGCAGTACTTC
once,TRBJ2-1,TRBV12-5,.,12,CASGWIANEQFF,TGTGCTAGTGGTTGGATCGCTAATGAGCAGTTCTTC
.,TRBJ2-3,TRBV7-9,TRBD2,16,CASSPPSGEAADTQYF,TGTGCCAGCAGCCCTCCAAGCGGGGAAGCCGCAGATACGCAGTATTTT
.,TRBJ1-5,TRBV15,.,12,CATSRDREAQHF,TGTGCCACCAGCAGAGATCGGGAGGCCCAGCATTTT
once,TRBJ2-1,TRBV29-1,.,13,CSGLGSSYNEQFF,TGCAGCGGCCTGGGGAGCTCCTACAATGAGCAGTTCTTC
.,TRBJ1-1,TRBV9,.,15,CASSVDGGQLGEAFF,TGTGCCAGCAGCGTAGACGGGGGGCAGTTGGGTGAAGCTTTCTTT
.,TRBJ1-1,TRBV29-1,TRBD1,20,CSVEVPWGGQGERKGTEAFF,TGCAGCGTTGAAGTCCCATGGGGTGGGCAGGGGGAAAGGAAAGGCACTGAAGCTTTCTTT
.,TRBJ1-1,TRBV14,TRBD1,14,CASSQQGVNTEAFF,TGTGCCAGCAGCCAACAGGGGGTGAACACTGAAGCTTTCTTT
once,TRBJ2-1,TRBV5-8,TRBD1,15,CASSLTGVTYNEQFF,TGTGCCAGCAGCCTGACAGGGGTCACCTACAATGAGCAGTTCTTC
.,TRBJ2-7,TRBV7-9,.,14,CASSLTLGRNEQYF,TGTGCCAGCAGCTTAACACTTGGCCGTAACGAGCAGTACTTC
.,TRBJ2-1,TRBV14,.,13,CASSQPRGNEQFF,TGTGCCAGCAGCCAACCAAGGGGGAATGAGCAGTTCTTC
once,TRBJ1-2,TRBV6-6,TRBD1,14,CASSRDRGNYGYTF,TGTGCCAGCAGCCGAGACAGGGGAAACTATGGCTACACCTTC
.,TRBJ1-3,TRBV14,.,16,CASSQYPDSSGNTIYF,TGTGCCAGCAGCCAATACCCGGACAGCTCTGGAAACACCATATATTTT
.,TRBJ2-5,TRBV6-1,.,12,CASSPAQETQYF,TGTGCCAGCTCTCCTGCCCAAGAGACCCAGTACTTC
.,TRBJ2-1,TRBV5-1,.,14,CASSWTGAYNEQFF,TGCGCCAGCTCCTGGACTGGGGCCTACAATGAGCAGTTCTTC
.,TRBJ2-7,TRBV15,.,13,CATSLDITYEQYF,TGTGCCACCAGCTTGGACATTACCTACGAGCAGTACTTC
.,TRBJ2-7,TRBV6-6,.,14,CASSYSGGSYEQYF,TGTGCCAGCAGTTACTCGGGGGGCAGCTACGAGCAGTACTTC
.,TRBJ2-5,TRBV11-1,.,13,CASSLGGKETQYF,TGTGCCAGCAGCTTAGGCGGGAAAGAGACCCAGTACTTC
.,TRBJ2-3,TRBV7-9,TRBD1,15,CASSAGQGARNTQYF,TGTGCCAGCAGCGCTGGACAGGGGGCGCGAAATACGCAGTATTTT
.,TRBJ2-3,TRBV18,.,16,CVSSPLASDYTDTQYF,TGTGTCAGCTCACCACTGGCTAGCGACTACACAGATACGCAGTATTTT
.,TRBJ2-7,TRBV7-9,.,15,CASSSVPDLTYEQYF,TGTGCCAGCAGCTCAGTTCCAGACCTCACCTACGAGCAGTACTTC
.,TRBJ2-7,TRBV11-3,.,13,CASSLGLGSEQYF,TGTGCCAGCAGCTTAGGCCTGGGCTCCGAGCAGTACTTC
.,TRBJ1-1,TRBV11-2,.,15,CASSFYASPGTEAFF,TGTGCCAGCAGCTTCTACGCCAGTCCGGGGACTGAAGCTTTCTTT
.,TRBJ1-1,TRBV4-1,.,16,CASSLKDGRGPAEAFF,TGCGCCAGCAGCCTCAAAGATGGGCGTGGACCCGCGGAAGCTTTCTTT
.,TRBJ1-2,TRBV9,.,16,CASSAQEGLFRYGYTF,TGTGCCAGCAGCGCCCAAGAGGGGTTATTTCGCTATGGCTACACCTTC